Each of the 18 T cell receptor beta chains below was sequenced from the same sample in a study of shared clonotypes between healthy human individuals. Profiling relied on immunoSEQ multiplex PCR, and the TCRdb table lists in-frame clones only, not all of them. The profile shows about 110,000 clones, roughly 66% of them singletons. Sequenced: memory CD8+ T cells sorted from blood. Subset noted: CD45RO+ cells pooled with CCR7-negative TemRA cells. These receptors were obtained from a woman aged 25-40 years in good health.

The chain combines TRBV4-1 with TRBJ1-4; the match to TRBD1 covers 9 bases. Germline trimming cut 4 bases from V and 2 bases from J; bases unmatched to any gene: 8. Per germline, CDR1 MGHRA and CDR2 YSYEKL. The CDR3 length is 17 residues. Here the CDR3 reads CASSRQSGTGTNEKLFF. As DNA, the CDR3 is TGCGCCAGCAGCCGACAATCCGGGACAGGGACTAATGAAAAACTGTTTTTT.

This clone was recorded a few times. The chain combines TRBV7-9 with TRBJ2-7, with no clear D. Germline V gene sequence: CDR1 SEHNR, CDR2 FQNEAQ (reference sequence). Trimming shortened V by 1 base and J by 2 bases, and 9 bases separated the two germline ends. This CDR3 is 14 amino acids long. The CDR3, as DNA: TGTGCCAGCAGCTTAGAAGACCGAACCTACGAGCAGTACTTC. Protein sequence: CASSLEDRTYEQYF. The complete variable domain, with remaining parts taken from reference TRBV7-9 and TRBJ2-7, reads DTGVSQNPRHKITKRGQNVTFRCDPISEHNRLYWYRQTLGQGPEFLTYFQNEAQLEKSRLLSDRFSAERPKGSFSTLEIQRTEQGDSAMYLCASSLEDRTYEQYFGPGTRLTVT.

This clone was seen only a few times. The chain combines TRBV25-1 with TRBJ2-1; D unresolved. This CDR3 comprises 15 residues. V lost 1 base and J 5 bases, leaving 12 bases between the germline ends. Germline V gives CDR1 MGHDK, CDR2 SYGVNS. The CDR3 region is CASSESEDSDNEQFF. The CDR3, as DNA: TGTGCCAGCAGTGAATCGGAAGACTCGGACAATGAGCAGTTCTTC.

This clone was detected only a few times. The chain has TRBV4-1 and TRBJ2-3; D call uncertain. The CDR3 is 13 amino acids. V gave up 0 bases and J gave up 5 bases, with 6 bases separating them. Germline V gene lookup returns CDR1 MGHRA and CDR2 YSYEKL. The CDR3 reads CASSQDPIDTQYF. DNA for the CDR3: TGCGCCAGCAGCCAAGACCCCATAGATACGCAGTATTTT.

This clone came up many times. The chain links TRBV29-1 to TRBJ2-2; D is uncertain. Looked up from germline, CDR1 is SQVTM and CDR2 is ANQGSEA. Deletions cut 7 bases from V and 1 base from J, with 10 bases between. CDR3 length: 13 amino acids. CDR3 coding DNA: TGCAGCGCCCGATCTCTGAACACCGGGGAGCTGTTTTTT. The encoded protein is CSARSLNTGELFF.

CDR3 sequence reads: CSATTDNYGYTF. In DNA form, the CDR3 reads TGCAGCGCCACGACAGATAACTATGGCTACACCTTC. This chain uses TRBV29-1 with TRBJ1-2; TRBD1 might be the D (5 bases). This CDR3 is built from 12 residues. The germline V and J ends were trimmed by 7 bases and 1 base, with 10 bases remaining between them. Germline V gives CDR1 SQVTM, CDR2 ANQGSEA.

The V and J genes are TRBV7-9 and TRBJ2-1, with a tentative D call TRBD2 (5 bases). This CDR3 is built from 16 residues. Germline values: CDR1 SEHNR, CDR2 FQNEAQ (reference sequence). V lost 5 bases, J lost 3 bases, and 17 bases lay in between. The CDR3 DNA follows: TGTGCCAGCAGCACCCAATTCGCGGGTGTCTACAATGAGCAGTTCTTC. Amino acid sequence: CASSTQFAGVYNEQFF. The entire variable domain, with the rest obtained from reference TRBV7-9 and TRBJ2-1, is as follows: DTGVSQNPRHKITKRGQNVTFRCDPISEHNRLYWYRQTLGQGPEFLTYFQNEAQLEKSRLLSDRFSAERPKGSFSTLEIQRTEQGDSAMYLCASSTQFAGVYNEQFFGPGTRLTVL.

The table lists this clone with a few counts. The V and J genes are TRBV27 and TRBJ2-7; TRBD1 or TRBD2 may be the D gene (5 bases each). This CDR3 comprises 15 residues. The V end lost 2 bases, the J end lost 12 bases, and 23 bases lay between the germline ends. Germline V gives CDR1 MNHEY, CDR2 SMNVEV (reference sequence). The CDR3 reads CASSLSRDHIERGYF. In DNA form, the CDR3 reads TGTGCCAGCAGTTTAAGTCGGGACCACATAGAGCGTGGGTACTTC.

The chain uses TRBV27 and TRBJ2-3; no firm D call. Trimming removed 8 bases at V and 4 bases at J, with 13 bases between. From germline, CDR1 is MNHEY and CDR2 SMNVEV (reference sequence). The CDR3 is made up of 13 amino acids. CDR3 loop: CASGRPTPDTQYF. CDR3 nucleotides: TGTGCCAGCGGCAGACCCACCCCAGATACGCAGTATTTT.

This clone was seen only a few times. This chain uses TRBV13 with TRBJ2-1, with 8 bases that match TRBD2. V shed 5 bases, J shed 15 bases, and the junction held 9 bases outside the gene matches. Germline V CDR1 and CDR2: PRHDT, FYEKMQ (reference sequence). The CDR3 is made up of 12 amino acids. DNA of the CDR3: TGTGCCAGCAGCCTTTCCGGGACTAGGCCGTTCTTC. Protein sequence: CASSLSGTRPFF. The full variable domain, with the rest looked up from reference TRBV13 and TRBJ2-1, is AAGVIQSPRHLIKEKRETATLKCYPIPRHDTVYWYQQGPGQDPQFLISFYEKMQSDKGSIPDRFSAQQFSDYHSELNMSSLELGDSALYFCASSLSGTRPFFGPGTRLTVL.

The chain combines TRBV15 with TRBJ2-3, with 13 bases matching TRBD2. The trim removed 0 bases at V and 2 bases at J, leaving 5 bases unmatched. The CDR3 spans 18 residues. CDR1 is LNHNV, CDR2 YYDKDF, per germline (reference sequence). CDR3 residues: CATSREWGLAGPTDTQYF. The CDR3 bases are TGTGCCACCAGCAGAGAGTGGGGACTAGCGGGACCCACAGATACGCAGTATTTT. The full variable domain, in which reference TRBV15 and TRBJ2-3 provide the parts outside the CDR3, is DAMVIQNPRYQVTQFGKPVTLSCSQTLNHNVMYWYQQKSSQAPKLLFHYYDKDFNNEADTPDNFQSRRPNTSFCFLDIRSPGLGDTAMYLCATSREWGLAGPTDTQYFGPGTRLTVL.

The chain uses TRBV7-9 and TRBJ2-1; 10 nucleotides line up with TRBD1. J was trimmed by 8 bases and V by 5 bases; bases with no gene match: 12. CDR1 SEHNR and CDR2 FQNEAQ come from the germline V gene (reference sequence). The CDR3 totals 16 residues. CDR3 bases: TGTGCCAGCAGCAGAACGGGACAGGGGAGCGTAGATGAGCAGTTCTTC. The encoded protein is CASSRTGQGSVDEQFF. Variable domain in full (rest from reference TRBV7-9 and TRBJ2-1): DTGVSQNPRHKITKRGQNVTFRCDPISEHNRLYWYRQTLGQGPEFLTYFQNEAQLEKSRLLSDRFSAERPKGSFSTLEIQRTEQGDSAMYLCASSRTGQGSVDEQFFGPGTRLTVL.

This chain uses TRBV10-3 with TRBJ2-7; no clear D gene. Germline V lookup: CDR1 ENHRY, CDR2 SYGVKD. V lost 5 bases and J 5 bases, leaving 10 bases between the germline ends. CDR3 length: 12 amino acids. CDR3 residues: CAISSPRDEQYF. The CDR3 DNA follows: TGTGCCATCAGTAGTCCAAGGGACGAGCAGTACTTC.

The V call is TRBV20-1, the J call TRBJ2-7; unclear D gene. This CDR3 is 11 amino acids long. Per germline, CDR1 DFQATT and CDR2 SNEGSKA (reference sequence). Trimming took 3 bases from V and 7 from J, leaving 10 bases between them. The CDR3 DNA follows: TGCAGTGCTAGGGGTCTGGAGGAGCAGTACTTC. This encodes CSARGLEEQYF.

This chain joins TRBV29-1 and TRBJ2-2, with 7 bases identical to TRBD1. CDR1 is SQVTM, CDR2 ANQGSEA, per germline. The CDR3 totals 16 residues. V lost 1 base to trimming and J lost 6 bases; unmatched junction nucleotides: 11. Written as DNA, the CDR3 is TGCAGCGTTGAAGGGGCCAGGGGGTTCGGTGCCGGGGAGCTGTTTTTT. It codes for CSVEGARGFGAGELFF.

The chain employs TRBV5-6 and TRBJ2-1, with 12 bases matching TRBD2. From germline, CDR1 is SGHDT and CDR2 YYEEEE. The V and J ends lost 0 bases and 6 bases, in that order; junction bases with no gene match: 7. CDR3 length equals 17 residues. The CDR3 protein is CASSLDPSGRATNEQFF. Written as DNA, the CDR3 is TGTGCCAGCAGCTTGGACCCTAGCGGGAGGGCCACCAATGAGCAGTTCTTC.

The sample holds many counts of this clone. The chain recombines TRBV5-6 with TRBJ2-2, with D hard to call. This CDR3 comprises 13 residues. V lost 4 bases, J lost 4 bases, and 8 bases lay in between. In germline, CDR1 is SGHDT, CDR2 YYEEEE. The CDR3 here is CASSPFLTGELFF. The CDR3 DNA follows: TGTGCCAGCAGCCCTTTTCTCACCGGGGAGCTGTTTTTT.

J is TRBJ2-2 and V is TRBV11-2; 7 nucleotides match TRBD1. V shed 4 bases, J shed 15 bases, and the junction held 5 bases outside the gene matches. CDR1 and CDR2 from the germline V gene are SGHAT and FQNNGV. The CDR3 is 11 amino acids. In DNA form, the CDR3 reads TGTGCCAGCAGCTGGAGACAGGGAATGTTTTTT. Translated: CASSWRQGMFF.